These 14 T cell receptor beta chains share one sample of origin, sequenced in a study of cytomegalovirus exposure and HLA in healthy donors. The PCR had 60 Vbeta and 13 Jbeta primers. This table comes from immunoSEQ multiplex PCR, and its TCRdb copy is limited to in-frame clones, with some not included. This sample's clone table lists about 200,000 clones. The material sequenced was PBMCs. These receptors were obtained from a girl aged 2-15 years in good health and CMV-seropositive.

This chain links TRBV25-1 with TRBJ2-2; D might be TRBD2 (6 bases). Trimming left V 0 bases short and J 4 bases short, with 18 bases between. The germline V gene has CDR1 MGHDK and CDR2 SYGVNS. This CDR3 has 18 residues. CDR3 sequence: CASSEYQGGGDLTGELFF. In nucleotides, the CDR3 is TGTGCCAGCAGTGAATATCAAGGAGGCGGGGACCTCACCGGGGAGCTGTTTTTT.

The chain links TRBV28 to TRBJ1-5, with TRBD1 as a possible D gene (6 bases). The CDR3 consists of 14 residues. Trimming left V 5 bases short and J 3 bases short, with 11 bases between. Per germline, CDR1 MDHEN and CDR2 SYDVKM. DNA of the CDR3: TGTGCCAGCAGTGGTTCAGGGGCCAATCAGCCCCAGCATTTT. It encodes CASSGSGANQPQHF.

The genes are TRBV2 and TRBJ1-5; D is ambiguous. The CDR3 length is 15 residues. The germline V gene has CDR1 SNHLY and CDR2 FYNNEI. Between the trimmed V and J ends, which lost 4 bases and 2 bases, there was a span of 12 bases. This chain's CDR3 is CASSVNLGGNQPQHF. The CDR3 DNA reads as TGTGCCAGCAGTGTGAATTTGGGCGGCAATCAGCCCCAGCATTTT.

J is TRBJ2-3 and V is TRBV7-8; the D gene is possibly TRBD1 (5 bases). The CDR3 is 14 residues long. CDR1 is SGHVS, CDR2 FQNEAQ, per germline. V was trimmed by 5 bases and J by 1 base, leaving 10 bases between them. The CDR3: CASSADRGTDTQYF. The DNA for the CDR3 is TGTGCCAGCAGCGCCGACAGAGGCACAGATACGCAGTATTTT.

The chain joins TRBV5-4 to TRBJ1-1; D ambiguous. The V gene lost 1 base and the J gene lost 3 bases, with 10 bases spanning the gap. This CDR3 spans 14 amino acids. CDR1 and CDR2 (germline): SGHNT, YYREEE (reference sequence). The CDR3 loop reads CASSLIERDTEAFF. Here the CDR3 DNA reads TGTGCCAGCAGCTTGATAGAGAGAGACACTGAAGCTTTCTTT.

The V call is TRBV30, the J call TRBJ1-2, with a possible D match to TRBD1 (6 bases). This CDR3 has 13 amino acids. V lost 5 bases and J 8 bases, leaving 18 bases between the germline ends. Germline CDR1 GTSNPN, CDR2 SVGIG (reference sequence). This chain's CDR3 is CAWGPTGAGGYTF. The DNA of the CDR3 is TGTGCCTGGGGACCGACAGGCGCCGGAGGCTACACCTTC.

A remark on this clone: The junction departs from the called germline gene at one end, perhaps through a read error. This rearrangement joins TRBV7-6 to TRBJ2-5, with 9 bases identical to TRBD2. Germline values: CDR1 SGHVS, CDR2 FNYEAQ. CDR3 length: 16 residues. The CDR3 sequence: CASRLGAGGPQETQYF. CDR3 nucleotide sequence: TGTGCCAGCAGGTTAGGGGCGGGAGGGCCTCAAGAGACCCAGTACTTC.

The chain joins TRBV6-5 to TRBJ2-3; D is undetermined. Germline CDR1 and CDR2: MNHEY and SVGAGI. The CDR3 contains 15 residues. Trimming took 6 bases from V and 1 from J, leaving 14 bases between them. The DNA for the CDR3 is TGTGCCAGCAGCCTGACTCCTAAGGGCACAGATACGCAGTATTTT. It yields the protein CASSLTPKGTDTQYF.

On this clone itself: Other DNA sequences of this sample code for an identical CDR3. The chain has TRBV5-1 and TRBJ1-3; D call uncertain. This CDR3 contains 14 residues. Deletions cut 2 bases from V and 0 bases from J, with 6 bases between. The germline gives CDR1 SGHRS, CDR2 YFSETQ. The DNA for the CDR3 is TGCGCCAGCAGCTTAGGGAGCTCTGGAAACACCATATATTTT. Translating it yields CASSLGSSGNTIYF.

The rearrangement joins TRBV5-1 to TRBJ2-2; a weak D match, TRBD1 (6 bases). The length of the CDR3 is 17 residues. The germline V gene has CDR1 SGHRS and CDR2 YFSETQ. The V and J ends lost 3 bases and 0 bases respectively, with 15 bases between them. The DNA for the CDR3 is TGCGCCAGCAGCTCTCTCTCGGGGACAACGAACACCGGGGAGCTGTTTTTT. It yields the protein CASSSLSGTTNTGELFF.

The chain links TRBV9 to TRBJ2-2; 7 nucleotides line up with TRBD2. The V gene end was trimmed by 4 bases and the J gene end by 2 bases; junction bases not matched to a gene: 5. The CDR3 is 15 amino acids. The germline V gene encodes CDR1 SGDLS and CDR2 YYNGEE. CDR3 in DNA: TGTGCCAGCAGCCTTACTAGCGCCAACACCGGGGAGCTGTTTTTT. Translated, it gives CASSLTSANTGELFF.

The chain has TRBV7-6 and TRBJ1-2; D gene ambiguous. Germline V gives CDR1 SGHVS, CDR2 FNYEAQ. This CDR3 has 13 residues. The V and J ends lost 5 bases and 4 bases respectively, with 11 bases between them. This CDR3 is CASSKPGAYGYTF. Here the CDR3 DNA reads TGTGCCAGCAGCAAACCGGGAGCCTATGGCTACACCTTC.

The chain has TRBV7-8 and TRBJ2-2; 8 bases are a match to TRBD2. V lost 4 bases, J lost 1 base, and 14 bases stayed unmatched. Germline CDR1 and CDR2: SGHVS and FQNEAQ. This CDR3 contains 19 residues. The CDR3 DNA reads TGTGCCAGCAGCTGGACTAGCCGGAAACCTTACGAGAACACCGGGGAGCTGTTTTTT. It translates to CASSWTSRKPYENTGELFF. The whole variable domain, remainder taken from reference TRBV7-8 and TRBJ2-2, is GAGVSQSPRYKVAKRGQDVALRCDPISGHVSLFWYQQALGQGPEFLTYFQNEAQLDKSGLPSDRFFAERPEGSVSTLKIQRTQQEDSAVYLCASSWTSRKPYENTGELFFGEGSRLTVL.

V gene TRBV6-5 combines with J gene TRBJ1-2; TRBD1 matches at 9 bases. The CDR3 totals 15 residues. The V and J ends lost 7 bases and 5 bases, in that order; junction bases with no gene match: 11. In germline, CDR1 is MNHEY, CDR2 SVGAGI. The CDR3 nucleotides are TGTGCCAGCAACGTACTACAGGGGGCGATTTATGGCTACACCTTC. Its protein is CASNVLQGAIYGYTF.